The 11 T cell receptor beta chains listed next were all sequenced from one sample in a study of T cell repertoires in cytomegalovirus infection. One entry per CDR3 protein, called by TCRdb with MiXCR from the reads. The sample lists under 350,000 distinct CDR3 sequences; around a tenth were seen once. The source material was PBMCs. The receptors were sampled from a human donor in good health (CMV status not recorded). Some clones in this sample may be carry-over from other donors' samples.

In this sample, this clonotype turned up a few times. The V gene is TRBV6-2 or TRBV6-3, the J gene TRBJ2-7, with D unresolved. V was pared by 6 bases and J by 3 bases, with 15 bases between. This CDR3 region has 14 residues. From germline, CDR1 is MNHEY and CDR2 SVGEGT. The CDR3 nucleotides read TGTGCCAGCAGCCACGGCCCCCCTGGCTACGAGCAGTACTTC. This translates into CASSHGPPGYEQYF.

The table lists this clonotype with many counts. V is TRBV2 and J is TRBJ1-2; D remains ambiguous. V lost 7 bases and J 7 bases, leaving 13 bases between the germline ends. This CDR3 contains 12 residues. CDR1 and CDR2 (germline): SNHLY, FYNNEI. The chain's CDR3 is CASNDISLGYTF. CDR3 nucleotides: TGTGCCAGCAACGACATCTCACTTGGCTACACCTTC.

V is TRBV7-2 and J is TRBJ2-7; unclear D gene. The CDR3 is 14 residues long. V was trimmed by 4 bases and J by 5 bases, leaving 15 bases between them. The germline CDR1 and CDR2 sequences are SGHTA and FQGNSA. The CDR3 reads CASSSSQTVNEQYF. In DNA, the CDR3 is TGTGCCAGCAGCTCCTCCCAGACTGTCAACGAGCAGTACTTC. The full variable domain, rest sourced from reference TRBV7-2 and TRBJ2-7, is GAGVSQSPSNKVTEKGKDVELRCDPISGHTALYWYRQSLGQGLEFLIYFQGNSAPDKSGLPSDRFSAERTGGSVSTLTIQRTQQEDSAVYLCASSSSQTVNEQYFGPGTRLTVT.

This clonotype showed up just a few times. This chain joins TRBV6-1 and TRBJ2-1; D uncertain. The CDR3 has 13 residues. The germline V gene encodes CDR1 MNHNS and CDR2 SASEGT. V was pared by 1 base and J by 8 bases, with 9 bases between. In DNA form, the CDR3 reads TGTGCCAGCAGTGAAGGGCCTGAGGATGAGCAGTTCTTC. Translation: CASSEGPEDEQFF.

This clonotype was counted at least ten times. The chain is built from TRBV4-2 and TRBJ2-6; D call uncertain. Germline V gene lookup returns CDR1 LGHNA and CDR2 YNFKEQ. Trimming shortened V by 0 bases and J by 0 bases, and 9 bases separated the two germline ends. This CDR3 spans 17 amino acids. The CDR3, as DNA: TGTGCCAGCAGCCAAGATCGGCAGGCCTCTGGGGCCAACGTCCTGACTTTC. Protein: CASSQDRQASGANVLTF.

The CDR3: CASSLVAGGPPGELFF. CDR3 nucleotides: TGTGCCAGCAGCTTAGTGGCGGGGGGGCCTCCCGGGGAGCTGTTTTTT. The J gene is TRBJ2-2, the V gene TRBV7-2; TRBD2 matches at 9 bases. V lost 1 base and J lost 6; bases outside the gene matches: 6. This CDR3 is built from 16 residues. Germline CDR1 is SGHTA and CDR2 is FQGNSA.

V gene TRBV11-3 combines with J gene TRBJ2-2; D not resolved. This CDR3 region has 13 residues. Germline assignment: CDR1 SGHNT and CDR2 YENEEA. V gave up 4 bases and J gave up 6 bases, with 9 bases separating them. This CDR3 is CASSSRRSGELFF. The DNA of the CDR3 is TGTGCCAGCAGCTCCCGTAGGTCCGGGGAGCTGTTTTTT.

In this sample, this clonotype turned up many times. This chain connects TRBV7-6 to TRBJ2-7, with TRBD2 matching 8 bases. The CDR3 has 12 residues. V lost 8 bases and J lost 7; bases outside the gene matches: 7. Germline V gene sequence: CDR1 SGHVS, CDR2 FNYEAQ. The CDR3 protein is CASSRGAREQYF. In DNA form, the CDR3 reads TGTGCCAGCTCGCGGGGGGCTCGGGAGCAGTACTTC.

In this sample, this clonotype turned up a few times. The chain is built from TRBV12-3 or TRBV12-4 and TRBJ2-3; 7 bases map to TRBD1. V lost 7 bases and J lost 4; bases outside the gene matches: 8. The CDR3 runs 14 residues. CDR3 amino acids: CASNRQGVADTQYF. The CDR3 coding sequence is TGTGCCAGCAATAGGCAGGGGGTCGCAGATACGCAGTATTTT.

Only a few counts were recorded for this clonotype. In nucleotides, the CDR3 is TGTGCTTGCCGGGACAGCTCTATATATGGCTACACCTTC. Amino acids: CACRDSSIYGYTF. This chain joins TRBV19 and TRBJ1-2; TRBD1 agrees at 7 bases. This CDR3 is built from 13 residues. Germline V gene lookup returns CDR1 LNHDA and CDR2 SQIVND (reference sequence).

This clonotype appeared many times. This chain joins TRBV6-6 and TRBJ1-4; D call uncertain. Germline CDR1 MNHNY, CDR2 SVGAGI (reference sequence). Trimming left V 0 bases short and J 5 bases short, with 4 bases between. The length of the CDR3 is 13 residues. The CDR3 region is CASSYSINEKLFF. CDR3 DNA: TGTGCCAGCAGTTACTCCATAAATGAAAAACTGTTTTTT.